This T cell receptor (beta chain) was sequenced during a study of Graves' ophthalmopathy and Graves' hyperthyroidism. Amplification of TCR beta CDR3 regions used RNA transcripts. The first round was an RT-PCR with HTBI primers, and the second round was a multiplex PCR. MiXCR, run by TCRdb on the multiplex PCR reads, gives a single entry per CDR3 protein. Of roughly 480,000 distinct CDR3 sequences listed, under 15% were seen once; the top ten hold over 7.5%. All donors with ophthalmopathy were recorded as having moderate-to-severe activity, CAS ≥3, NOSPECS ≥4 and a duration under 3 months. Uncontrolled infections, other autoimmune diseases, pregnancy or lactation barred patients from enrollment. Clinical symptoms and serum thyroxine were used for diagnosis; TRAb, thyroid ultrasound and orbital computed tomography were also relied on. Study-level points and caveats: Most expanded clonotypes in thyroid above 0.001 frequency also showed up in blood.

This clonotype was seen many times. Its antigen is undetermined. The TCR was taken from a woman aged 30 to 39 with Graves' ophthalmopathy. The sample comprised blood.

The CDR3 coding sequence is TGTGCCAGCAGCTTATCGGGTGGGAGTGGATACGAGCAGTACTTC. Translation: CASSLSGGSGYEQYF. This chain joins TRBV7-2 and TRBJ2-7; possible D gene TRBD2, 5 bases. Trimming cost V 2 bases and J 4 bases, with 15 bases left between them. The length of the CDR3 is 15 residues. CDR1 is SGHTA and CDR2 is FQGNSA in the germline V gene.